These T cell receptor beta chains were read from a single sample in a study of cytomegalovirus exposure and HLA in healthy donors. Repertoires were generated with immunoSEQ multiplex PCR, while TCRdb's copy carries only in-frame clones and drops some. This table holds 150,000 to 200,000 clones, roughly 80% found once. The sequenced sample was PBMCs. The source of these receptors is a man in his fifties or sixties in good health and CMV-seronegative. Both conserved end residues are part of each CDR3. Each record gives: CDR3 length, J gene, clone size, D gene, V gene, CDR3 DNA, CDR3 protein. D genes are given only for firm matches. Not all rows give a size; the values are once, few, many and, for expanded clones, a class.

length: 16
J: TRBJ1-1
size: -
D: -
V: TRBV2
DNA: TGTGCCAGCAGTGACGGCCGGGTGGCAGTAAACACTGAAGCTTTCTTT
CDR3: CASSDGRVAVNTEAFF

length: 14
J: TRBJ2-5
size: once
D: -
V: TRBV6-5
DNA: TGTGCCAGCAGAATGGGGCTTCGGCTGGAGACCCAGTACTTC
CDR3: CASRMGLRLETQYF

length: 13
J: TRBJ2-1
size: -
D: TRBD2
V: TRBV5-1
DNA: TGCGCCAGCGGGGGAGCGGGGTACAATGAGCAGTTCTTC
CDR3: CASGGAGYNEQFF

length: 16
J: TRBJ1-4
size: -
D: -
V: TRBV15
DNA: TGTGCCACCAGCAGAGATCTTCAGGGTTCCAATGAAAAACTGTTTTTT
CDR3: CATSRDLQGSNEKLFF

length: 16
J: TRBJ2-3
size: few
D: -
V: TRBV6-1
DNA: TGTGCCAGCAGTGGTTGGCGGGGGCAAGGCACAGATACGCAGTATTTT
CDR3: CASSGWRGQGTDTQYF

length: 12
J: TRBJ1-1
size: -
D: -
V: TRBV2
DNA: TGTGCCAGCAGTGTCGGGAACACTGAAGCTTTCTTT
CDR3: CASSVGNTEAFF

length: 14
J: TRBJ1-2
size: -
D: -
V: TRBV29-1
DNA: TGCAGCGTTGAATCAAGGGAGGGACGCTATGGCTACCCCTTC
CDR3: CSVESREGRYGYPF

length: 15
J: TRBJ1-2
size: few
D: -
V: TRBV6-6
DNA: TGTGCCAGCAGTAGGGAGGGCCAGACTAACTATGGCTACACCTTC
CDR3: CASSREGQTNYGYTF

length: 12
J: TRBJ2-7
size: few
D: -
V: TRBV11-2
DNA: TGTGCCAGCAGACCGGCGAACAGGCTCCAGTACTTC
CDR3: CASRPANRLQYF

length: 14
J: TRBJ2-7
size: -
D: -
V: TRBV28
DNA: TGTGCCAGCAGGGTAGCGGCGACAACCTACGAGCAGTACTTC
CDR3: CASRVAATTYEQYF

length: 15
J: TRBJ1-4
size: once
D: -
V: TRBV30
DNA: TGTGCCTGGAATCAAGGCGGTGTGGGTAATGAAAAACTGTTTTTT
CDR3: CAWNQGGVGNEKLFF

length: 15
J: TRBJ1-3
size: -
D: -
V: TRBV5-1
DNA: TGCGCCAGCAGCTTGGATGGCAACTCTGGAAACACCATATATTTT
CDR3: CASSLDGNSGNTIYF

length: 15
J: TRBJ2-7
size: -
D: -
V: TRBV7-2
DNA: TGTGCCAGCAGCCAGTCCCGGGAGAGCTCCTACGAGCAGTACTTC
CDR3: CASSQSRESSYEQYF

length: 14
J: TRBJ1-5
size: -
D: -
V: TRBV7-9
DNA: TGTGCCAGCAGCTTATCGGGGGGCAATCAGCCCCAGCATTTT
CDR3: CASSLSGGNQPQHF

length: 16
J: TRBJ1-6
size: once
D: -
V: TRBV19
DNA: TGTGCCAGTACCCCTGACAGGAAGGCGCGTAATTCACCCCTCCACTTT
CDR3: CASTPDRKARNSPLHF

length: 16
J: TRBJ1-4
size: -
D: TRBD1
V: TRBV7-9
DNA: TGTGCCAGCACCCCGGGACAGGGGCCAGGGAGTGAAAAACTGTTTTTT
CDR3: CASTPGQGPGSEKLFF

length: 15
J: TRBJ2-1
size: -
D: TRBD1
V: TRBV15
DNA: TGTGCCACCAGCACCGACAGGGCCATGGGGAATGAGCAGTTCTTC
CDR3: CATSTDRAMGNEQFF

length: 15
J: TRBJ2-7
size: -
D: -
V: TRBV9
DNA: TGTGCCAGCAGCGTAGAGCAGGGAACCGGCTACGAGCAGTACTTC
CDR3: CASSVEQGTGYEQYF

length: 20
J: TRBJ2-2
size: -
D: TRBD2
V: TRBV4-2
DNA: TGTGCCAGCAGCCTACCTCTCCAAAGACTAGCGGGGGGTCACACCGGGGAGCTGTTTTTT
CDR3: CASSLPLQRLAGGHTGELFF

length: 15
J: TRBJ2-1
size: -
D: TRBD1
V: TRBV7-3
DNA: TGTGCCAGCAGCGCCACGGGACAGGGATACAATGAGCAGTTCTTC
CDR3: CASSATGQGYNEQFF

length: 14
J: TRBJ2-2
size: -
D: -
V: TRBV14
DNA: TGTGCCAGCAGCCAAGTGACAGCCGGCGGGGAGCTGTTTTTT
CDR3: CASSQVTAGGELFF

length: 14
J: TRBJ2-3
size: -
D: -
V: TRBV6-5
DNA: TGTGCCAGCAGCCGTTGGGGGCGAGCAGATACGCAGTATTTT
CDR3: CASSRWGRADTQYF

length: 14
J: TRBJ1-1
size: -
D: -
V: TRBV29-1
DNA: TGCAGCGTCCCTCGGGAGGGGCGGAACACTGAAGCTTTCTTT
CDR3: CSVPREGRNTEAFF

length: 14
J: TRBJ2-3
size: -
D: TRBD2
V: TRBV9
DNA: TGTGCCAGCAGCGCTCGGGGGGAGGGAGATACGCAGTATTTT
CDR3: CASSARGEGDTQYF

length: 16
J: TRBJ1-2
size: -
D: TRBD1
V: TRBV7-2
DNA: TGTGCCAGCAGCTTAACTTCGACAGGGAGAGATGAAGGCTACACCTTC
CDR3: CASSLTSTGRDEGYTF

length: 15
J: TRBJ1-2
size: once
D: TRBD1
V: TRBV2
DNA: TGTGCCAGCAGTTCATTGGGGACAGGGGTTGATGGCTACACCTTC
CDR3: CASSSLGTGVDGYTF

length: 14
J: TRBJ2-5
size: once
D: -
V: TRBV5-4
DNA: TGTGCCAGCAGCTTGAAGACTGCTCAAGAGACCCAGTACTTC
CDR3: CASSLKTAQETQYF

length: 15
J: TRBJ2-1
size: -
D: -
V: TRBV5-6
DNA: TGTGCCAGCAGCCCCACCGCGAGCTCCTACAATGAGCAGTTCTTC
CDR3: CASSPTASSYNEQFF

length: 15
J: TRBJ2-5
size: -
D: TRBD2
V: TRBV5-4
DNA: TGTGCCAGCAGCTCTCCGCGGGGGGGCCAGGAGACCCAGTACTTC
CDR3: CASSSPRGGQETQYF

length: 15
J: TRBJ1-2
size: -
D: -
V: TRBV15
DNA: TGTGCCACCAGCAGAGAGAGATTCGGGGGGGGAGGCTACACCTTC
CDR3: CATSRERFGGGGYTF

length: 15
J: TRBJ1-1
size: few
D: TRBD1
V: TRBV4-2
DNA: TGTGCCAGCAGCCAAGTAACACAGGGGGACACTGAAGCTTTCTTT
CDR3: CASSQVTQGDTEAFF

length: 13
J: TRBJ1-2
size: -
D: -
V: TRBV11-2
DNA: TGTGCCAGCAGCTCCAGGGGCGGCTATGGCTACACCTTC
CDR3: CASSSRGGYGYTF

length: 14
J: TRBJ1-5
size: -
D: -
V: TRBV28
DNA: TGTGCCAGCAGTTTAGGCTTTAGCAATCAGCCCCAGCATTTT
CDR3: CASSLGFSNQPQHF

length: 15
J: TRBJ2-1
size: -
D: TRBD1
V: TRBV2
DNA: TGTGCCAGCAGTGGGGCAGGGGGCCCCTACAATGAGCAGTTCTTC
CDR3: CASSGAGGPYNEQFF

length: 15
J: TRBJ2-1
size: -
D: TRBD2
V: TRBV19
DNA: TGTGCCAGTAGTTCCCCGGGACTAGCGGGGAATGAGCAGTTCTTC
CDR3: CASSSPGLAGNEQFF

length: 14
J: TRBJ2-7
size: -
D: -
V: TRBV29-1
DNA: TGCAGCGTCCTGACTGACCGAGGCTCCTACGAGCAGTACTTC
CDR3: CSVLTDRGSYEQYF

length: 19
J: TRBJ2-7
size: -
D: TRBD1
V: TRBV7-9
DNA: TGTGCCAGCAGCACAGGACAGGGGAAAGATATTACCGCGTACTACGAGCAGTACTTC
CDR3: CASSTGQGKDITAYYEQYF

length: 14
J: TRBJ1-5
size: -
D: -
V: TRBV2
DNA: TGTGCCAGCAACCGGGACATTAGCAATCAGCCCCAGCATTTT
CDR3: CASNRDISNQPQHF

length: 16
J: TRBJ2-3
size: -
D: TRBD1
V: TRBV27
DNA: TGTGCCAGCAGTGGACGGACAGGGGGCTCGGGAGATACGCAGTATTTT
CDR3: CASSGRTGGSGDTQYF

length: 15
J: TRBJ2-5
size: -
D: -
V: TRBV15
DNA: TGTGCCACCAGCAGAGATCGTGTGGTGGAGGAGACCCAGTACTTC
CDR3: CATSRDRVVEETQYF

length: 15
J: TRBJ1-2
size: -
D: -
V: TRBV25-1
DNA: TGTGCCAGCAGTACCCGGACAGATATTAACTATGGCTACACCTTC
CDR3: CASSTRTDINYGYTF

length: 13
J: TRBJ2-3
size: -
D: TRBD1
V: TRBV25-1
DNA: TGTGCCAGCTCCGGACAGGGTGTAGATACGCAGTATTTT
CDR3: CASSGQGVDTQYF